The next 2 T cell receptor beta chains were all read from a single sample in a study of blood T cell repertoires in COVID-19. The table came from immunoSEQ multiplex PCR; TCRdb's copy has only in-frame clones and leaves some out. The sample gives about 100,000 clones, 70% to 90% of which show up once; around 13% is in the top ten. The sequenced material came from peripheral blood. The receptors come from a human donor in a cohort sampled during active COVID-19.

This clone is a singleton in its sample. This rearrangement joins TRBV6-1 to TRBJ1-5, with TRBD1 matching over 12 bases. The trim removed 4 bases at V and 7 bases at J, leaving 8 bases unmatched. Germline V CDR1 and CDR2: MNHNS, SASEGT. The CDR3 sequence is 16 residues long. The CDR3 protein is CASSATGTGGMQPQHF. The CDR3 coding sequence is TGTGCCAGCAGTGCAACCGGGACAGGGGGCATGCAGCCCCAGCATTTT.

This chain connects TRBV10-3 to TRBJ2-7; weak D call: TRBD1 (6 bases). Looked up from germline, CDR1 is ENHRY and CDR2 is SYGVKD. V was trimmed by 9 bases and J by 5 bases, leaving 17 bases between them. The CDR3 runs to 13 residues. CDR3 nucleotide sequence: TGTGCCATTGCCGGAACAGGGACCGACGAGCAGTACTTC. Translation gives CAIAGTGTDEQYF.